This TCR beta chain was sequenced for a study of blood T cell repertoires in COVID-19. Study background: The United States, Italy and Spain were the sources of the acute and convalescent COVID-19 samples. PBMCs, B-cell-depleted T cells, or T cells provided the cDNA or gDNA that made up the material.

The germline gives CDR1 SGDLS, CDR2 YYNGEE. With V trimmed by 0 bases and J by 3 bases, 12 bases remained unmatched. CDR3 length equals 18 residues. Measured with immunoSEQ multiplex PCR; TCRdb has only the in-frame clones, and not every one. The top ten hold about 3.5% of the sample, which has about 99,000 clones, roughly 88% seen once. This chain uses TRBV9 with TRBJ2-3, with 8 nucleotides matching TRBD2. What was sequenced was peripheral blood. The receptor was derived from a human donor in a cohort sampled during active COVID-19. This CDR3 is CASSVVPGEGLGTDTQYF. In DNA, the CDR3 is TGTGCCAGCAGCGTAGTGCCGGGAGAGGGACTAGGAACAGATACGCAGTATTTT.